The 4 T cell receptor beta chains below come from one sample, sequenced in a study of response to subunit inactivated influenza vaccine. TCRdb fed the RT-PCR reads into MiXCR, producing one record per CDR3 protein. The sample has about 540,000 distinct CDR3 sequences, 20% to 25% seen once. These data are also associated with another study on T cells expressing NK-cell markers. That paper adds: 5'RACE template switching with UMIs generated TCR beta cDNA.

The sample was CD4+ T cells sorted from PBMCs, taken 11 to 12 days after vaccination. These receptors were obtained from a man aged 45-65 years who received an inactivated influenza vaccine.

This clonotype was detected only a few times. CDR3 sequence reads: CAIRPPGGTDTQYF. As DNA, the CDR3 is TGTGCCATCAGGCCTCCCGGGGGCACAGATACGCAGTATTTT. J is TRBJ2-3 and V is TRBV10-3; D might be TRBD2 (5 bases). The CDR3 contains 14 residues. Germline CDR1 is ENHRY and CDR2 is SYGVKD. Trimming cost V 6 bases and J 1 base, with 11 bases left between them.

J is TRBJ2-7 and V is TRBV20-1, with unresolved D. The CDR3 is made up of 14 amino acids. Looked up from germline, CDR1 is DFQATT and CDR2 is SNEGSKA (reference sequence). V was pared by 7 bases and J by 0 bases, with 16 bases between. In DNA form, the CDR3 reads TGCAGTGGCACAACGGTGCAGACCTCCTACGAGCAGTACTTC. Its translation: CSGTTVQTSYEQYF.

This sequence joins TRBV6-4 and TRBJ2-1; 8 nucleotides match TRBD1. Germline trimming cut 4 bases from V and 3 bases from J; bases unmatched to any gene: 2. This CDR3 comprises 14 residues. Germline loops: CDR1 MRHNA, CDR2 SNTAGT. The CDR3 sequence is CASSAGGVYNEQFF. The CDR3 DNA is TGTGCCAGCAGTGCAGGGGGCGTCTACAATGAGCAGTTCTTC.

This clonotype was recorded a few times. CDR3 in amino acids: CSATLEVGYTF. The DNA for the CDR3 is TGCAGTGCTACCCTCGAGGTTGGCTACACCTTC. The chain couples TRBV20-1 to TRBJ1-2; D uncertain. CDR1 DFQATT and CDR2 SNEGSKA come from the germline V gene (reference sequence). The CDR3 sequence is 11 residues long. V was trimmed by 4 bases and J by 7 bases, leaving 10 bases between them.